The subject of this entry is one TCR beta chain. What it recognizes is unknown. The data were obtained in a study of CD8+CD57+ T cells in acquired aplastic anemia. On the study more broadly: Across the sorted CD4+ and CD8+ cells, DNA amounts averaged roughly 3 ug. General study points: Overlapping CD8+ CDR3 repertoires of patients and controls contained under 30 shared sequences.

Profiling that covered TCR beta VDJ and CDR3 relied on genomic DNA as its template. TCRdb re-derived calls from the reads in MiXCR, one entry per CDR3 protein. Here the sample spans roughly 260,000 distinct CDR3 sequences, around 45% being singletons. Germline CDR1 ENHRY, CDR2 SYGVKD. The CDR3 length is 13 residues. V dropped 6 bases and J dropped 4 bases, with 11 bases sitting between them. Patients sequenced had flow cytometry evidence of CD8+CD57+ cell expansion. Among the patients, all had severe acquired aplastic anemia. By the time of blood sampling, patients had still received no therapy. The chain uses TRBV10-3 and TRBJ2-3, with D uncertain. Material: sorted CD4+, CD8+, or CD8+CD57+ T cells (not recorded which) from PBMCs. This receptor was obtained from a human donor with aplastic anemia. Here the CDR3 reads CAIRDVASDTQYF. The CDR3, as DNA: TGTGCCATCAGGGATGTGGCATCAGATACGCAGTATTTT.